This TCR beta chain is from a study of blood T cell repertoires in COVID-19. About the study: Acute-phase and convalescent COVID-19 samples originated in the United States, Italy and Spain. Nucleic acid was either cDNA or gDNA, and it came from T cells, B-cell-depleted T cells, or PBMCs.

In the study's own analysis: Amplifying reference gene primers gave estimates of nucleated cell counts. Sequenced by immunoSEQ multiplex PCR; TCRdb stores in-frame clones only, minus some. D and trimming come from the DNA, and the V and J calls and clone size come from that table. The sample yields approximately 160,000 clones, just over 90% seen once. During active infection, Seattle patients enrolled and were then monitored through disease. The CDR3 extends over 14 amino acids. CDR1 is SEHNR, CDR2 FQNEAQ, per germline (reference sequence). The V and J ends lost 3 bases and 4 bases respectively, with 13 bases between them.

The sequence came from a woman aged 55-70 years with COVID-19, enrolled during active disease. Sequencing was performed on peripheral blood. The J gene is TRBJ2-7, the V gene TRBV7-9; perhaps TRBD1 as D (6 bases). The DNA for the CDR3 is TGTGCCAGCAGCTTTGCAGGGGAAGGATACGAGCAGTACTTC. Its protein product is CASSFAGEGYEQYF.